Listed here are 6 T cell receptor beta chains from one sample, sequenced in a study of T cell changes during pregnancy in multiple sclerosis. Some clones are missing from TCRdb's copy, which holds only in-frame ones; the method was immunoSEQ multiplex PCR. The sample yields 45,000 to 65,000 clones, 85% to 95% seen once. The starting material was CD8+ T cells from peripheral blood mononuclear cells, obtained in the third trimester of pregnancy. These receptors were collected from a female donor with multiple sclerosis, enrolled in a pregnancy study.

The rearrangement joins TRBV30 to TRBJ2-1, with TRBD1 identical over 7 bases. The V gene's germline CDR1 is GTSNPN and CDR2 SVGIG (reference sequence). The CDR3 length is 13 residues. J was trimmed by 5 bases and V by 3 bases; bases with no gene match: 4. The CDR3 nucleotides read TGTGCCTGGAGAAATACAGGGGACAATGAGCAGTTCTTC. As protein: CAWRNTGDNEQFF.

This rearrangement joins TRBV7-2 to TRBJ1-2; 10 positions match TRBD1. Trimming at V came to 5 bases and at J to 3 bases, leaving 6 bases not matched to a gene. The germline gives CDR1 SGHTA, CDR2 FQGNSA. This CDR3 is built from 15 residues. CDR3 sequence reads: CASSIDRGHDYGYTF. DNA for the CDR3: TGTGCCAGCAGCATCGACAGGGGGCACGACTATGGCTACACCTTC.

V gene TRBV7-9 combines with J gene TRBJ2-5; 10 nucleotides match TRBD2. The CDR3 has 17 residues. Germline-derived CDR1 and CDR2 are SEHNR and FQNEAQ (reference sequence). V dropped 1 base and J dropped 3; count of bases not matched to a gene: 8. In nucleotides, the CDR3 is TGTGCCAGCAGCTTAGGCCTAGCGGGAGACTGGGAAGAGACCCAGTACTTC. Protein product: CASSLGLAGDWEETQYF.

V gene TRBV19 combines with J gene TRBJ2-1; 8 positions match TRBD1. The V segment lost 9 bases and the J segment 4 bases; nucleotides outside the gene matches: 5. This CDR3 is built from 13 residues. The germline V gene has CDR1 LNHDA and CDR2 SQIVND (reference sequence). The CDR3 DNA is TGTGCCAGCTCGGACAGGGTATACAATGAGCAGTTCTTC. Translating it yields CASSDRVYNEQFF. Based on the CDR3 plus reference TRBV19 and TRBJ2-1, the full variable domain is DGGITQSPKYLFRKEGQNVTLSCEQNLNHDAMYWYRQDPGQGLRLIYYSQIVNDFQKGDIAEGYSVSREKKESFPLTVTSAQKNPTAFYLCASSDRVYNEQFFGPGTRLTVL.

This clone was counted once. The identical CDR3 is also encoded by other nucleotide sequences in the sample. The CDR3 sequence is CASSARLAAYNEQFF. CDR3 coding DNA: TGTGCCAGCAGCGCCAGACTAGCGGCCTACAATGAGCAGTTCTTC. The chain carries TRBV6-1 and TRBJ2-1; 9 bases are a match to TRBD2. Trimming cost V 6 bases and J 2 bases; bases outside gene matches: 5. This CDR3 is built from 15 residues. Germline values: CDR1 MNHNS, CDR2 SASEGT.

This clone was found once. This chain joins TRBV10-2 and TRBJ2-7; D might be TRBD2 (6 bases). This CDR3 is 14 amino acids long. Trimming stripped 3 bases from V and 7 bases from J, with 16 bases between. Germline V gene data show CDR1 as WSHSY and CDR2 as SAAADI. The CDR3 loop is CASSEGVEGWEQYF. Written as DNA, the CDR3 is TGCGCCAGCAGTGAAGGTGTGGAGGGGTGGGAGCAGTACTTC.